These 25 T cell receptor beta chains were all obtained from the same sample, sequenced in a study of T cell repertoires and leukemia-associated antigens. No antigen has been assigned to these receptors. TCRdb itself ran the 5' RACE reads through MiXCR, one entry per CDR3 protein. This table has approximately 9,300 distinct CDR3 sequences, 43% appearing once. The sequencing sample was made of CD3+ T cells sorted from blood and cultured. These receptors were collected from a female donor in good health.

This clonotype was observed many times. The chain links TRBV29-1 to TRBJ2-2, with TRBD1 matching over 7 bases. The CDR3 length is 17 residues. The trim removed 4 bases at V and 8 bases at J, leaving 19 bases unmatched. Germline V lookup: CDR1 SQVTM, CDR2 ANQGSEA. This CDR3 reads CSVGPFRGRGMGGELFF. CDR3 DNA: TGCAGCGTTGGACCCTTTAGGGGCAGGGGGATGGGGGGGGAGCTGTTTTTT.

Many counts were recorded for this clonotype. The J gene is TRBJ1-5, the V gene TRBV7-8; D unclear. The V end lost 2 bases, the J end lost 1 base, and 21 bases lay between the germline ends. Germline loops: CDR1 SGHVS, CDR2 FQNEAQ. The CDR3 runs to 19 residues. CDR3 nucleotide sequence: TGTGCCAGCAGCTTAAGCTCCCACACTACCACAGCGAGCAATCAGCCCCAGCATTTT. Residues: CASSLSSHTTTASNQPQHF. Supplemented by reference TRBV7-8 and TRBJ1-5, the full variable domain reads GAGVSQSPRYKVAKRGQDVALRCDPISGHVSLFWYQQALGQGPEFLTYFQNEAQLDKSGLPSDRFFAERPEGSVSTLKIQRTQQEDSAVYLCASSLSSHTTTASNQPQHFGDGTRLSIL.

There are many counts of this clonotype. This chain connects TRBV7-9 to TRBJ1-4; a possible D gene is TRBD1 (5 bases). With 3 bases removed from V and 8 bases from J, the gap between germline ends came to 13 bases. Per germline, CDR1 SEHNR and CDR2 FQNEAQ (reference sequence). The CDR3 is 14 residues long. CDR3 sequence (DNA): TGTGCCAGCAGCTTCACGGAGGGGAAAGAAAAACTGTTTTTT. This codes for CASSFTEGKEKLFF.

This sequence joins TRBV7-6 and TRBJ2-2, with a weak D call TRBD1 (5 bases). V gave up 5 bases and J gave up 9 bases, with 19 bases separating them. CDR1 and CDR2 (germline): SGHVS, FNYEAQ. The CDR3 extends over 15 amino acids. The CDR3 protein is CASSPGQGRTWELFF. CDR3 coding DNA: TGTGCCAGCAGCCCGGGTCAGGGCCGAACCTGGGAGCTGTTTTTT.

The CDR3 reads CASSFSEGTEAFF. The DNA for the CDR3 is TGTGCCAGCAGTTTCTCGGAGGGCACTGAAGCTTTCTTT. The rearrangement joins TRBV27 to TRBJ1-1, with D unresolved. Germline CDR1 reads MNHEY; CDR2 reads SMNVEV (reference sequence). Trimming pared 3 bases from V and 4 bases from J, leaving 9 bases between. There are 13 residues in the CDR3.

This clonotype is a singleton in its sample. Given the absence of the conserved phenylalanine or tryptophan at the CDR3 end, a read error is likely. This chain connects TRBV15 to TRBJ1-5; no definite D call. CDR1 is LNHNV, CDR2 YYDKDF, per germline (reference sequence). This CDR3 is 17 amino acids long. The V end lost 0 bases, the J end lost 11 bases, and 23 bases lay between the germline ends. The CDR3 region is CATSRDWEQTISITQHL. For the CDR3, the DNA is TGTGCCACCAGCAGAGATTGGGAACAGACCATCTCTATCACCCAGCATCTT.

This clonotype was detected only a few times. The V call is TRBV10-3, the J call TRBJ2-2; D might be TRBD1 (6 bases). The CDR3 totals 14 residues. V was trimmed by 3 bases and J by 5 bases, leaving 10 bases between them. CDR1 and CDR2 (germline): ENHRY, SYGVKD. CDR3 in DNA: TGTGCCATCAGTGACCCACAGGGTACCGGGGAGCTGTTTTTT. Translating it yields CAISDPQGTGELFF.

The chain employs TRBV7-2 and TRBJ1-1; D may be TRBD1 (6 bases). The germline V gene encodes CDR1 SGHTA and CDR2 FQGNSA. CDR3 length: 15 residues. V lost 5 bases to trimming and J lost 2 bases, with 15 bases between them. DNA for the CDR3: TGTGCCAGCAGCCGTAGGGGGTTTAAAAACACTGAAGCTTTCTTT. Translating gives CASSRRGFKNTEAFF. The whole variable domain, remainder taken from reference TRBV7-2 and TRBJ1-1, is GAGVSQSPSNKVTEKGKDVELRCDPISGHTALYWYRQSLGQGLEFLIYFQGNSAPDKSGLPSDRFSAERTGGSVSTLTIQRTQQEDSAVYLCASSRRGFKNTEAFFGQGTRLTVV.

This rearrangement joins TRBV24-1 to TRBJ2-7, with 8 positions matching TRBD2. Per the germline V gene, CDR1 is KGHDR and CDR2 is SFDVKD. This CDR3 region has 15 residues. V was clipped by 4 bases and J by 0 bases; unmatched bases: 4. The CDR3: CATSENSGNSYEQYF. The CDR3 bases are TGTGCCACCAGTGAGAATAGCGGGAACTCCTACGAGCAGTACTTC.

Here the CDR3 reads CSVGGRTNTGELFF. CDR3 bases: TGCAGCGTTGGTGGGCGAACGAACACCGGGGAGCTGTTTTTT. This chain connects TRBV29-1 to TRBJ2-2; no definite D call. V shed 4 bases and J shed 0 bases, with 9 bases lying between them. Germline V gives CDR1 SQVTM, CDR2 ANQGSEA. There are 14 residues in the CDR3.

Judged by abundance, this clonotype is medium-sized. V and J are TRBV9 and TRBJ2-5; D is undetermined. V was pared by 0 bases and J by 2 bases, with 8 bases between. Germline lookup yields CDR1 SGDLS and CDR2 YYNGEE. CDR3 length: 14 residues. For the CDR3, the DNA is TGTGCCAGCAGCGTAGGGAGCAGACAAGAGACCCAGTACTTC. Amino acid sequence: CASSVGSRQETQYF.

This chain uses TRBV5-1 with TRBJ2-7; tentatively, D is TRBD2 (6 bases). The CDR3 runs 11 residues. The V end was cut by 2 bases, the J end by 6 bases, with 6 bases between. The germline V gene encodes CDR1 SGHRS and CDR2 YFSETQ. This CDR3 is CASSFSGEQYF. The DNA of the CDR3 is TGCGCCAGCAGCTTTAGCGGCGAGCAGTACTTC.

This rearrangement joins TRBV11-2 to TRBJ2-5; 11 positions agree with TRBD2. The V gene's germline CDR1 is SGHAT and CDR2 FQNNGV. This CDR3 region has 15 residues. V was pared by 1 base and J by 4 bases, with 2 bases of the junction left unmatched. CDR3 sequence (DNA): TGTGCCAGCAGCTTAGGACTAGCGGGACCAGAGACCCAGTACTTC. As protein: CASSLGLAGPETQYF.

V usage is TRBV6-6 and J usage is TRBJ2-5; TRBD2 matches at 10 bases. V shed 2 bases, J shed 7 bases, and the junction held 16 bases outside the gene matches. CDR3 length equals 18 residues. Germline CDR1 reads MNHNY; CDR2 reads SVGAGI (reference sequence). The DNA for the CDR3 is TGTGCCAGCAGTTACCCTGGGACTAGCGTATCAGACCGGGGGACCCAGTACTTC. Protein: CASSYPGTSVSDRGTQYF.

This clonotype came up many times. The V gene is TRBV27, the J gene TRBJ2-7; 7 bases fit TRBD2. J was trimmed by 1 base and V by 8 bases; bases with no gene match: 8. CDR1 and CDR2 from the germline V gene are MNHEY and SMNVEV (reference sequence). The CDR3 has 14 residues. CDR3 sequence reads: CASRSLAASYEQYF. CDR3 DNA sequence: TGTGCCAGCCGCTCGCTAGCGGCGTCCTACGAGCAGTACTTC.

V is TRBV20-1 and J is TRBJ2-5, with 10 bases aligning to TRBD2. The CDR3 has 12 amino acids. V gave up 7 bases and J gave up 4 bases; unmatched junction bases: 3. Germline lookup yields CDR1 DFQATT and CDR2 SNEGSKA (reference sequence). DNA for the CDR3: TGCAGTGAAGTAGCGGGGGGAGAGACCCAGTACTTC. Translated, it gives CSEVAGGETQYF.

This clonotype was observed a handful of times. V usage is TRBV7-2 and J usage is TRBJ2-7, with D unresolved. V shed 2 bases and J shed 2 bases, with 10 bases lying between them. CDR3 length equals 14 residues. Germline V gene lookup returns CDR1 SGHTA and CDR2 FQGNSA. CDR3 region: CASSLRAAPYEQYF. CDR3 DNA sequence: TGTGCCAGCAGCTTAAGGGCGGCACCCTACGAGCAGTACTTC.

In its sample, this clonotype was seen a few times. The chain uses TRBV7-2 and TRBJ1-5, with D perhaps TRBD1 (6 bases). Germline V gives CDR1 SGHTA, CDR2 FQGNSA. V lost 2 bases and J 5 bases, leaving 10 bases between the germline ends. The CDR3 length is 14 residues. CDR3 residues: CASSLYSGDQPQHF. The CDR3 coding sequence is TGTGCCAGCAGCTTATATTCAGGGGATCAGCCCCAGCATTTT. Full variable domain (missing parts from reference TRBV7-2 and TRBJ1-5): GAGVSQSPSNKVTEKGKDVELRCDPISGHTALYWYRQSLGQGLEFLIYFQGNSAPDKSGLPSDRFSAERTGGSVSTLTIQRTQQEDSAVYLCASSLYSGDQPQHFGDGTRLSIL.

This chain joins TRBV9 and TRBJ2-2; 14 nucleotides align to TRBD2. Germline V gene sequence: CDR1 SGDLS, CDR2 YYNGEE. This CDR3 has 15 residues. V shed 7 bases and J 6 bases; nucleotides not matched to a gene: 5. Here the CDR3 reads CASGPGLAGAGELFF. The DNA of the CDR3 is TGTGCCAGCGGCCCGGGACTAGCGGGGGCCGGGGAGCTGTTTTTT.

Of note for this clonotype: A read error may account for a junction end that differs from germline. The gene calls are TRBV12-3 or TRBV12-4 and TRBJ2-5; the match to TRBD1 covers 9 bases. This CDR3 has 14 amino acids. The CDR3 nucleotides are TGTGCCAACAGTTACCGGACAGGGGCAGAGACCCAGTACTTC. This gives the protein CANSYRTGAETQYF.

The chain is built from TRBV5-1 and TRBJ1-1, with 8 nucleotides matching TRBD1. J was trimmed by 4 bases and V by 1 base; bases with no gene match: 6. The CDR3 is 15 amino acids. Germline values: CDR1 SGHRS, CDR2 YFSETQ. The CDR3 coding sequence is TGCGCCAGCAGCTTGATGTCACAGGGGGGCACTGAAGCTTTCTTT. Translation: CASSLMSQGGTEAFF.

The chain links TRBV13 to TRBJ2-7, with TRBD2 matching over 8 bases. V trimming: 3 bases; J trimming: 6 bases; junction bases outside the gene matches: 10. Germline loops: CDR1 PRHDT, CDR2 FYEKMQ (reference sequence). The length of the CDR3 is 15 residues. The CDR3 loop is CASSLEREYPLEQYF. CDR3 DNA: TGTGCCAGCAGCTTGGAGCGGGAGTATCCACTCGAGCAGTACTTC.

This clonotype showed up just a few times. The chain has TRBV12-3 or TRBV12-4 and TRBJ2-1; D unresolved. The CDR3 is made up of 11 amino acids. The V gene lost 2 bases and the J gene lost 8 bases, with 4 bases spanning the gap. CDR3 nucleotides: TGTGCCAGCAGTTTACGTGATGAGCAGTTCTTC. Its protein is CASSLRDEQFF.

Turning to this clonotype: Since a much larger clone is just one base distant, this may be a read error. The CDR3 reads CASSKLTGVSNEQFF. CDR3 DNA: TGTGCCAGTAGTAAACTAACGGGAGTATCGAATGAGCAGTTCTTC. The rearrangement uses TRBV19 and TRBJ2-1, with D possibly TRBD2 on 6 matching bases. V lost 4 bases to trimming and J lost 7 bases, with 17 bases between them. This CDR3 comprises 15 residues. From germline, CDR1 is LNHDA and CDR2 SQIVND (reference sequence).

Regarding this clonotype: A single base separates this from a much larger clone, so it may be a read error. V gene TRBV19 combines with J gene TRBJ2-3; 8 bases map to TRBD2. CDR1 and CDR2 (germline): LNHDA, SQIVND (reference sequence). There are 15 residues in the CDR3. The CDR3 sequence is CASNPSGLSTDMQYF. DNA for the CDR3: TGTGCCAGTAATCCTAGCGGGCTAAGCACAGATATGCAGTATTTT.